The 27 T cell receptor beta chains below all came from one sample that was sequenced in a study of T cell responses to AZD1222 COVID-19 vaccine. This table comes from immunoSEQ multiplex PCR, and its TCRdb copy is limited to in-frame clones, with some not included. The sample contains more than 75,000 clones, about nine tenths of which appear only once. Sequencing was performed on peripheral blood, taken on day 0 of AZD1222 vaccination. The source of these receptors is an adult in good health.

The chain uses TRBV5-8 and TRBJ1-1, with D possibly being TRBD1 (5 bases). V was cut by 2 bases and J by 0 bases, with 11 bases left in between. The CDR3 totals 15 residues. The germline V gene encodes CDR1 SGHTS and CDR2 YDEGEE. This chain's CDR3 is CASSFDSLMNTEAFF. CDR3 nucleotide sequence: TGTGCCAGCAGCTTCGACAGCCTCATGAACACTGAAGCTTTCTTT.

This chain links TRBV6-1 with TRBJ1-5; D remains unclear. V lost 2 bases and J 6 bases, leaving 17 bases between the germline ends. Germline CDR1 MNHNS, CDR2 SASEGT. The CDR3 has 16 amino acids. The CDR3: CASSEHEGRVGQPQHF. The CDR3, as DNA: TGTGCCAGCAGTGAACATGAAGGGAGGGTAGGTCAGCCCCAGCATTTT.

The gene calls are TRBV2 and TRBJ1-1; 9 bases match TRBD1. The V gene's germline CDR1 is SNHLY and CDR2 FYNNEI. With V trimmed by 7 bases and J by 0 bases, 9 bases remained unmatched. The CDR3 totals 16 residues. The CDR3 DNA reads as TGTGCCAGCATGGGACAGGGTGTTATCATGAACACTGAAGCTTTCTTT. This encodes CASMGQGVIMNTEAFF.

This clone was seen only once. The chain recombines TRBV4-3 with TRBJ1-2; D is unresolved. CDR1 is LGHNA and CDR2 is YSLEER in the germline V gene. The CDR3 is 16 amino acids. Trimming took off 1 base at V and 3 bases at J, with 15 bases between the two ends. In DNA form, the CDR3 reads TGCGCCAGCAGCCAAGTTTACAGTATGGGTGACTATGGCTACACCTTC. Its protein is CASSQVYSMGDYGYTF.

The chain combines TRBV18 with TRBJ2-5, with unresolved D. V was cut by 3 bases and J by 4 bases, with 12 bases left in between. Germline V gene data show CDR1 as KGHSH and CDR2 as LQKENI. The CDR3 covers 14 residues. The CDR3 reads CASSPLDGIETQYF. The CDR3 bases are TGTGCCAGCTCACCCCTAGATGGAATAGAGACCCAGTACTTC.

The chain uses TRBV11-3 and TRBJ2-3; 13 bases are shared with TRBD2. V was clipped by 5 bases and J by 1 base; unmatched bases: 3. This CDR3 has 16 amino acids. Germline lookup yields CDR1 SGHNT and CDR2 YENEEA. This CDR3 is CASSVGTSGGTDTQYF. The DNA for the CDR3 is TGTGCCAGCAGCGTGGGGACTAGCGGGGGCACAGATACGCAGTATTTT.

The chain links TRBV3-1 (or the pseudogene TRBV3-2) to TRBJ1-1, with D uncertain. CDR3 length: 15 amino acids. CDR1 LGHDT and CDR2 YNNKEL come from the germline V gene (reference sequence). V lost 1 base and J 6 bases, leaving 15 bases between the germline ends. Written as DNA, the CDR3 is TGTGCCAGCAGCCAAGGAAAAGGGTCGGGTGCTGAAGCTTTCTTT. Protein sequence: CASSQGKGSGAEAFF.

The J gene is TRBJ1-5, the V gene TRBV6-5; 8 bases fit TRBD1. The CDR3 sequence is 13 residues long. Germline-derived CDR1 and CDR2 are MNHEY and SVGAGI. Trimming at V came to 5 bases and at J to 6 bases, leaving 3 bases not matched to a gene. CDR3 in amino acids: CASSLQGAQPQHF. CDR3 in DNA: TGTGCCAGCAGTCTTCAGGGGGCTCAGCCCCAGCATTTT.

This clone was recorded once. The V gene is TRBV6-5, the J gene TRBJ1-5; D gene ambiguous. This CDR3 spans 13 amino acids. Germline V gene data show CDR1 as MNHEY and CDR2 as SVGAGI. Trimming pared 5 bases from V and 6 bases from J, leaving 11 bases between. The CDR3 region has the DNA TGTGCCAGCAGTCAACAGCGGGCTCAGCCCCAGCATTTT. It encodes CASSQQRAQPQHF.

As to this clone: At one end, the junction sequence differs from germline, possibly due to a read error. The chain uses TRBV7-7 and TRBJ2-7; D is perhaps TRBD1 (6 bases). The CDR3 loop spans 13 amino acids. The germline V gene has CDR1 SSHAT and CDR2 FNYEAQ (reference sequence). DNA of the CDR3: TGTGCTAGCAGTTCGGACAGTACCTACGAGCAGTACTTC. Its protein is CASSSDSTYEQYF.

The V gene is TRBV5-1, the J gene TRBJ2-2; D is ambiguous. V was pared by 6 bases and J by 1 base, with 16 bases between. Germline V gene data show CDR1 as SGHRS and CDR2 as YFSETQ. The CDR3 has 16 residues. The DNA for the CDR3 is TGCGCCAGCACCTTCGGGTGGAAACTGAACACCGGGGAGCTGTTTTTT. Its translation: CASTFGWKLNTGELFF. Based on the CDR3 plus reference TRBV5-1 and TRBJ2-2, the full variable domain is KAGVTQTPRYLIKTRGQQVTLSCSPISGHRSVSWYQQTPGQGLQFLFEYFSETQRNKGNFPGRFSGRQFSNSRSEMNVSTLELGDSALYLCASTFGWKLNTGELFFGEGSRLTVL.

The chain links TRBV20-1 to TRBJ1-2; D is perhaps TRBD1 (5 bases). Looked up from germline, CDR1 is DFQATT and CDR2 is SNEGSKA (reference sequence). This CDR3 has 11 residues. CDR3 in amino acids: CSSGIGYGYTF. For the CDR3, the DNA is TGCAGCTCAGGGATTGGCTATGGCTACACCTTC.

V gene TRBV27 combines with J gene TRBJ2-5; 8 nucleotides line up with TRBD2. CDR3 length: 14 amino acids. The germline V gene has CDR1 MNHEY and CDR2 SMNVEV (reference sequence). The ends lost 5 bases at V and 4 bases at J; junction bases unmatched: 6. CDR3: CASSQAGAGETQYF. The CDR3 coding sequence is TGTGCCAGCAGTCAAGCGGGGGCTGGAGAGACCCAGTACTTC.

The J gene is TRBJ1-3, the V gene TRBV4-2, with D unresolved. Germline loops: CDR1 LGHNA, CDR2 YNFKEQ. The CDR3 runs to 15 residues. V was trimmed by 0 bases and J by 1 base, leaving 7 bases between them. For the CDR3, the DNA is TGTGCCAGCAGCCAAGATTTGGGATCTGGAAACACCATATATTTT. Translation: CASSQDLGSGNTIYF.

This chain connects TRBV27 to TRBJ1-5; weak D call: TRBD1 (6 bases). Germline lookup yields CDR1 MNHEY and CDR2 SMNVEV (reference sequence). The CDR3 is made up of 15 amino acids. The V end was cut by 5 bases, the J end by 3 bases, with 14 bases between. The CDR3 nucleotides are TGTGCCAGCAGTGCAGGAGGGGGGGTCAATCAGCCCCAGCATTTT. This encodes CASSAGGGVNQPQHF.

The J gene is TRBJ2-7, the V gene TRBV7-2; D is unresolved. The CDR3 totals 12 residues. The germline V and J ends were trimmed by 5 bases and 0 bases, with 5 bases remaining between them. Germline assignment: CDR1 SGHTA and CDR2 FQGNSA. The CDR3 sequence is CASSLSSYEQYF. In nucleotides, the CDR3 is TGTGCCAGCAGCCTAAGCTCCTACGAGCAGTACTTC. Drawing the rest from reference TRBV7-2 and TRBJ2-7, the complete variable domain is GAGVSQSPSNKVTEKGKDVELRCDPISGHTALYWYRQSLGQGLEFLIYFQGNSAPDKSGLPSDRFSAERTGGSVSTLTIQRTQQEDSAVYLCASSLSSYEQYFGPGTRLTVT.

The V and J genes are TRBV20-1 and TRBJ1-6; the D gene is possibly TRBD1 (5 bases). Germline CDR1 DFQATT, CDR2 SNEGSKA (reference sequence). V was clipped by 3 bases and J by 0 bases, with 15 bases between them. CDR3 length: 17 amino acids. CDR3 region: CSASGTDQSSYNSPLHF. The CDR3 region has the DNA TGCAGTGCTAGTGGGACCGATCAGAGCTCCTATAATTCACCCCTCCACTTT.

This clone was picked up one time. V is TRBV4-2 and J is TRBJ2-5, with D perhaps matching TRBD1 (5 bases). Germline CDR1 and CDR2: LGHNA and YNFKEQ. Trimming cost V 1 base and J 7 bases, with 13 bases left between them. The CDR3 runs 14 residues. CDR3 DNA sequence: TGTGCCAGCAGCCAAGTGCTGGGGCTTGTGACCCAGTACTTC. This sequence encodes CASSQVLGLVTQYF.

This clone was found a few times. The rearrangement links TRBV18 to TRBJ1-6, with 8 bases matching TRBD1. Losses at the gene ends were 2 bases for V and 5 bases for J; bases not matched to a gene: 5. The CDR3 spans 16 residues. Germline V CDR1 and CDR2: KGHSH, LQKENI. The CDR3 DNA follows: TGTGCCAGCTCACCATATCAGGGGGCCCATAATTCACCCCTCCACTTT. Residues: CASSPYQGAHNSPLHF.

The V call is TRBV9, the J call TRBJ1-5, with TRBD1 as a possible D gene (5 bases). Trimming took off 2 bases at V and 5 bases at J, with 14 bases between the two ends. This CDR3 region has 15 residues. Germline V gene sequence: CDR1 SGDLS, CDR2 YYNGEE. In nucleotides, the CDR3 is TGTGCCAGCAGCGTCAGCGGGCAGGGAGATCAGCCCCAGCATTTT. It yields the protein CASSVSGQGDQPQHF.

V is TRBV5-1 and J is TRBJ2-5; D is ambiguous. Trimming cost V 0 bases and J 2 bases, with 11 bases left between them. The CDR3 spans 15 residues. Germline V gene data show CDR1 as SGHRS and CDR2 as YFSETQ. The CDR3 sequence is CASSLVGSTQETQYF. CDR3 coding DNA: TGCGCCAGCAGCTTGGTGGGAAGTACGCAAGAGACCCAGTACTTC.

This chain links TRBV27 with TRBJ1-2; TRBD1 is a possible D gene (5 bases). Germline loops: CDR1 MNHEY, CDR2 SMNVEV (reference sequence). This CDR3 contains 13 residues. The V end was cut by 6 bases, the J end by 8 bases, with 16 bases between. CDR3 sequence reads: CASRGLGVKGYTF. The CDR3 DNA sequence: TGTGCCAGCAGGGGTTTGGGGGTAAAAGGCTACACCTTC.

The chain links TRBV19 to TRBJ1-5; 9 bases align to TRBD1. The CDR3 is made up of 14 amino acids. The germline gives CDR1 LNHDA, CDR2 SQIVND (reference sequence). The trim removed 6 bases at V and 4 bases at J, leaving 4 bases unmatched. In DNA form, the CDR3 reads TGTGCCAGTAGGACCGGGACAGGGAATCAGCCCCAGCATTTT. Encoded protein: CASRTGTGNQPQHF.

Here the CDR3 reads CASSKSRGDQPQHF. The CDR3, as DNA: TGTGCCAGCAGTAAGAGCCGGGGGGATCAGCCCCAGCATTTT. The chain carries TRBV6-5 and TRBJ1-5, with TRBD1 as a possible D gene (5 bases). The germline gives CDR1 MNHEY, CDR2 SVGAGI. The CDR3 length is 14 residues. V was trimmed by 5 bases and J by 5 bases, leaving 13 bases between them.

The chain couples TRBV6-2 or TRBV6-3 to TRBJ2-7, with 9 bases identical to TRBD2. V lost 2 bases, J lost 2 bases, and 4 bases stayed unmatched. CDR1 is MNHEY and CDR2 is SVGEGT in the germline V gene. The CDR3 length is 15 residues. CDR3: CASSYDVAGAYEQYF. In DNA, the CDR3 is TGTGCCAGCAGTTACGATGTAGCGGGAGCCTACGAGCAGTACTTC.

The chain employs TRBV5-5 and TRBJ1-1; D uncertain. The CDR3 is made up of 15 amino acids. Germline V lookup: CDR1 SGHKS, CDR2 YYEKEE (reference sequence). Trimming took 1 base from V and 0 from J, leaving 10 bases between them. The CDR3 region has the DNA TGTGCCAGCAGCTTGTTGCCGGGTTTGAACACTGAAGCTTTCTTT. Translation gives CASSLLPGLNTEAFF. Complete variable domain (other parts from reference TRBV5-5 and TRBJ1-1): DAGVTQSPTHLIKTRGQQVTLRCSPISGHKSVSWYQQVLGQGPQFIFQYYEKEERGRGNFPDRFSARQFPNYSSELNVNALLLGDSALYLCASSLLPGLNTEAFFGQGTRLTVV.

The chain recombines TRBV9 with TRBJ2-7, with a weak D call TRBD2 (5 bases). Looked up from germline, CDR1 is SGDLS and CDR2 is YYNGEE. This CDR3 region has 15 residues. Trimming left V 0 bases short and J 3 bases short, with 13 bases between. The DNA for the CDR3 is TGTGCCAGCAGCGTAGGAACCCTAGCTAGCTACGAGCAGTACTTC. It is translated as CASSVGTLASYEQYF.